These 20 T cell receptor beta chains share one sample of origin, sequenced in a study of Ad26.COV2.S vaccination and SARS-CoV-2 variants. TCRdb's table, derived via immunoSEQ multiplex PCR, lists solely in-frame clones and lacks some. The sample lists around 370,000 clones, around 92% seen once, with about 3.9% in the top ten. Specimen: peripheral blood, collected after recovery from COVID-19. These receptors came from a human donor who had recovered from COVID-19.

V usage is TRBV9 and J usage is TRBJ2-3; 8 bases match TRBD2. The junction had 4 bases not matched to a gene; V was cut back by 4 bases and J by 0 bases. This CDR3 has 15 residues. Germline lookup yields CDR1 SGDLS and CDR2 YYNGEE. CDR3 in DNA: TGTGCCAGCAGCCCATTAGCGGGGAGCACAGATACGCAGTATTTT. The encoded protein is CASSPLAGSTDTQYF.

This chain links TRBV6-2 or TRBV6-3 with TRBJ1-1; D is uncertain. Per the germline V gene, CDR1 is MNHEY and CDR2 is SVGEGT. The germline V and J ends were trimmed by 2 bases and 2 bases, with 21 bases remaining between them. The CDR3 contains 18 residues. CDR3 nucleotide sequence: TGTGCCAGCAGTTACCTCCGTCCGACTCGGTGGGGTAACACTGAAGCTTTCTTT. Its protein product is CASSYLRPTRWGNTEAFF.

The rearrangement links TRBV5-1 to TRBJ2-3; D gene unclear. The length of the CDR3 is 15 residues. CDR1 and CDR2 from the germline V gene are SGHRS and YFSETQ. Trimming took 6 bases from V and 4 from J, leaving 18 bases between them. The CDR3 nucleotides read TGCGCCAGCACTCCCGACGGGCAGGCATCAGATACGCAGTATTTT. The encoded protein is CASTPDGQASDTQYF.

This chain links TRBV6-6 with TRBJ2-7; no clear D. The CDR3 loop spans 14 amino acids. V lost 6 bases and J 3 bases, leaving 15 bases between the germline ends. CDR1 is MNHNY and CDR2 is SVGAGI in the germline V gene (reference sequence). This CDR3 reads CASSPDFSFYEQYF. CDR3 nucleotides: TGTGCCAGCAGCCCAGACTTCAGCTTCTACGAGCAGTACTTC.

This clone is a singleton in its sample. The chain joins TRBV27 to TRBJ1-1, with TRBD1 identical over 9 bases. There are 17 residues in the CDR3. Per the germline V gene, CDR1 is MNHEY and CDR2 is SMNVEV (reference sequence). V shed 3 bases and J 1 base; nucleotides not matched to a gene: 9. The CDR3 coding sequence is TGTGCCAGCAGTTTCACGTGGACAGGGGCCAAGAACACTGAAGCTTTCTTT. This codes for CASSFTWTGAKNTEAFF.

The rearrangement joins TRBV5-1 to TRBJ1-2; D is uncertain. The CDR3 consists of 13 residues. From germline, CDR1 is SGHRS and CDR2 YFSETQ. The V and J ends lost 7 bases and 5 bases respectively, with 15 bases between them. The chain's CDR3 is CASGYDITYGYTF. The CDR3 nucleotides are TGCGCCAGCGGATACGACATAACTTATGGCTACACCTTC. Full variable domain (rest looked up from reference TRBV5-1 and TRBJ1-2): KAGVTQTPRYLIKTRGQQVTLSCSPISGHRSVSWYQQTPGQGLQFLFEYFSETQRNKGNFPGRFSGRQFSNSRSEMNVSTLELGDSALYLCASGYDITYGYTFGSGTRLTVV.

The genes are TRBV6-4 and TRBJ1-2; the match to TRBD1 covers 9 bases. The V gene end was trimmed by 7 bases and the J gene end by 8 bases; junction bases not matched to a gene: 11. From germline, CDR1 is MRHNA and CDR2 SNTAGT. The CDR3 covers 14 residues. Written as DNA, the CDR3 is TGTGCCAGCAAAGGGGACAGGGATTTGAGGGGCTACACCTTC. As protein: CASKGDRDLRGYTF.

The rearrangement joins TRBV7-9 to TRBJ1-5, with TRBD1 matching over 7 bases. V lost 7 bases to trimming and J lost 0 bases; unmatched junction nucleotides: 0. Germline CDR1 and CDR2: SEHNR and FQNEAQ (reference sequence). The CDR3 consists of 13 residues. CDR3 region: CASNRGSNQPQHF. The CDR3 region has the DNA TGTGCCAGCAACAGGGGTAGCAATCAGCCCCAGCATTTT.

The V call is TRBV2, the J call TRBJ2-3, with a weak D call TRBD2 (5 bases). The germline V and J ends were trimmed by 0 bases and 2 bases, with 18 bases remaining between them. In germline, CDR1 is SNHLY, CDR2 FYNNEI. CDR3 length: 18 residues. This CDR3 is CASSEALQRRTVTDTQYF. CDR3 in DNA: TGTGCCAGCAGTGAAGCGCTTCAGCGGAGGACTGTCACAGATACGCAGTATTTT. Using reference TRBV2 and TRBJ2-3 for the parts outside the CDR3, the full variable domain is EPEVTQTPSHQVTQMGQEVILRCVPISNHLYFYWYRQILGQKVEFLVSFYNNEISEKSEIFDDQFSVERPDGSNFTLKIRSTKLEDSAMYFCASSEALQRRTVTDTQYFGPGTRLTVL.

This clone showed up just once. The J gene is TRBJ1-4, the V gene TRBV7-8; 7 nucleotides line up with TRBD1. Germline CDR1 is SGHVS and CDR2 is FQNEAQ. V was pared by 4 bases and J by 8 bases, with 10 bases of the junction left unmatched. CDR3 length: 15 residues. CDR3 coding DNA: TGTGCCAGCAGCTCCGTGACAGGGAGGAGGGAAAAACTGTTTTTT. Its translation: CASSSVTGRREKLFF. The whole variable domain, remainder taken from reference TRBV7-8 and TRBJ1-4, is GAGVSQSPRYKVAKRGQDVALRCDPISGHVSLFWYQQALGQGPEFLTYFQNEAQLDKSGLPSDRFFAERPEGSVSTLKIQRTQQEDSAVYLCASSSVTGRREKLFFGSGTQLSVL.

This clone has a single count. This chain links TRBV5-1 with TRBJ2-1; D may be TRBD1 (5 bases). CDR1 SGHRS and CDR2 YFSETQ come from the germline V gene. V lost 0 bases, J lost 3 bases, and 13 bases lay in between. This CDR3 is 16 amino acids long. CDR3 amino acids: CASSLGPQGLYNEQFF. CDR3 DNA: TGCGCCAGCAGCTTGGGGCCCCAGGGCCTCTACAATGAGCAGTTCTTC.

This chain connects TRBV5-1 to TRBJ2-1; D is perhaps TRBD1 or TRBD2 (6 bases each). Germline lookup yields CDR1 SGHRS and CDR2 YFSETQ. CDR3 length equals 13 residues. Trimming shortened V by 4 bases and J by 7 bases, and 12 bases separated the two germline ends. The CDR3 region has the DNA TGCGCCAGCAGCATAAGGGGGGCAAATGAGCAGTTCTTC. It is translated as CASSIRGANEQFF.

V usage is TRBV2 and J usage is TRBJ2-7; 7 positions agree with TRBD1. This CDR3 contains 13 residues. The germline V gene has CDR1 SNHLY and CDR2 FYNNEI. V was clipped by 7 bases and J by 3 bases; unmatched bases: 6. CDR3 DNA: TGTGCCAGCATCGGGACAGCCAGCTACGAGCAGTACTTC. Protein product: CASIGTASYEQYF.

The chain employs TRBV24-1 and TRBJ2-2; 8 bases map to TRBD1. The CDR3 has 17 amino acids. V was pared by 3 bases and J by 2 bases, with 7 bases of the junction left unmatched. CDR1 is KGHDR, CDR2 SFDVKD, per germline. The chain's CDR3 is CATSDRGTGGNTGELFF. The CDR3 coding sequence is TGTGCCACCAGTGATCGGGGTACAGGGGGAAACACCGGGGAGCTGTTTTTT.

The chain joins TRBV13 to TRBJ2-6; D is undetermined. This CDR3 is built from 14 residues. The germline V gene encodes CDR1 PRHDT and CDR2 FYEKMQ (reference sequence). V was pared by 3 bases and J by 0 bases, with 3 bases between. The CDR3 region has the DNA TGTGCCAGCAGCTTCCTCTCTGGGGCCAACGTCCTGACTTTC. Protein: CASSFLSGANVLTF.

The V call is TRBV6-5, the J call TRBJ2-7; 12 bases match TRBD2. Trimming removed 7 bases from V and 4 bases from J; junction bases left unmatched: 8. The CDR3 consists of 15 residues. Looked up from germline, CDR1 is MNHEY and CDR2 is SVGAGI. The CDR3, as DNA: TGTGCCAGCACCGGCTCCGGGACTAGCGGGTACGAGCAGTACTTC. Translation gives CASTGSGTSGYEQYF.

The chain couples TRBV19 to TRBJ1-5; the D is unclear. Germline CDR1 and CDR2: LNHDA and SQIVND (reference sequence). The CDR3 loop spans 14 amino acids. The ends were cut back, 3 bases at V and 4 bases at J, with 10 bases in the middle. CDR3 sequence: CASSIQSGNQPQHF. CDR3 nucleotide sequence: TGTGCCAGTAGTATCCAATCTGGTAATCAGCCCCAGCATTTT.

The chain is built from TRBV9 and TRBJ2-5; 12 bases are a match to TRBD2. J was trimmed by 0 bases and V by 3 bases; bases with no gene match: 3. Germline values: CDR1 SGDLS, CDR2 YYNGEE. The CDR3 is 16 residues long. CDR3 amino acids: CASSGGLAGNQETQYF. For the CDR3, the DNA is TGTGCCAGCAGCGGCGGACTAGCGGGGAACCAAGAGACCCAGTACTTC.

This chain joins TRBV6-1 and TRBJ1-1; D uncertain. Germline values: CDR1 MNHNS, CDR2 SASEGT. This CDR3 has 13 residues. Trimming removed 1 base at V and 5 bases at J, with 8 bases between. Here the CDR3 reads CASSEGVGTEAFF. CDR3 DNA sequence: TGTGCCAGCAGTGAAGGGGTGGGAACTGAAGCTTTCTTT.

Of note for this clone: One junction end does not reproduce the germline sequence, and a read error may be involved. The chain carries TRBV6-6 and TRBJ1-2; D is perhaps TRBD1 (6 bases). The CDR3 consists of 14 residues. The germline V gene encodes CDR1 MNHNY and CDR2 SVGAGI (reference sequence). The CDR3 DNA reads as TGTGCCAGTATACAGGGCCAAACTAATTATGGCTACACCTTC. This encodes CASIQGQTNYGYTF.